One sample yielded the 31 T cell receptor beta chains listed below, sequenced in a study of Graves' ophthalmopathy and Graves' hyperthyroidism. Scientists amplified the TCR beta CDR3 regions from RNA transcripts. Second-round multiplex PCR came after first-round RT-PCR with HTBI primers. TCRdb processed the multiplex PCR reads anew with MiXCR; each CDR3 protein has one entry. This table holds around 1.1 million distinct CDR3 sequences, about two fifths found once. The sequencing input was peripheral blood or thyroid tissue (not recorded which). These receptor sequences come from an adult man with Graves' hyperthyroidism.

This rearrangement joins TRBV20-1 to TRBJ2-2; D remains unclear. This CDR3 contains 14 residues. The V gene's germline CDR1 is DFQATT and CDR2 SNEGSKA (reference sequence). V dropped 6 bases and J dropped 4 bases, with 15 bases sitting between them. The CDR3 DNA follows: TGCAGTGCCCTATTCGACCTGAGCACCGGGGAGCTGTTTTTT. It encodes CSALFDLSTGELFF.

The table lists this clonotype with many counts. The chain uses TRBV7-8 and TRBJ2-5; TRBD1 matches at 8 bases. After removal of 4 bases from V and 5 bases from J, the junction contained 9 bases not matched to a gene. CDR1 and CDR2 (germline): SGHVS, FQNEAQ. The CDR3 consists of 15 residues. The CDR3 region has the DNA TGTGCCAGCAGCTCCGCAGGGGGCGCTGGGGAGACCCAGTACTTC. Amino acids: CASSSAGGAGETQYF.

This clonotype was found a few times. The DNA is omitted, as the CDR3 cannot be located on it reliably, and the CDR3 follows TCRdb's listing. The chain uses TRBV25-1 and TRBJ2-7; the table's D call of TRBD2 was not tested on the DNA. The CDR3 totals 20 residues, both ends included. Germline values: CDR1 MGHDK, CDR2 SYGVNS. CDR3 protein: CASSFYICSAPTGPTYEQYF.

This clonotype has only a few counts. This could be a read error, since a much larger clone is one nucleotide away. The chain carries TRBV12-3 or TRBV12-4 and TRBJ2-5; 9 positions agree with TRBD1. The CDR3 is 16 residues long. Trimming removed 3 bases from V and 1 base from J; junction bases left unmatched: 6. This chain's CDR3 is CASSFGDRVFQETQYF. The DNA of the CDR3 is TGTGCCAGCAGTTTTGGGGACAGGGTATTCCAAGAGACCCAGTACTTC.

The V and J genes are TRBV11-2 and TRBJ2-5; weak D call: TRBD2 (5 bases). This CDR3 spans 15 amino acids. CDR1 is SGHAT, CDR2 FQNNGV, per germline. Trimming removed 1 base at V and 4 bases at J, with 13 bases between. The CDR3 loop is CASSLAGRSGETQYF. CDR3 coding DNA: TGTGCCAGCAGCTTAGCGGGGAGAAGTGGAGAGACCCAGTACTTC.

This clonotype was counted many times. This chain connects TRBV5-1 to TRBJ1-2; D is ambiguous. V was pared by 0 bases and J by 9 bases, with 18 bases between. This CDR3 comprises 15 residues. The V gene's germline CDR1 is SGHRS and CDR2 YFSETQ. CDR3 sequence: CASSLAAAVTSSYTF. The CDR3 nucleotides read TGCGCCAGCAGCTTGGCGGCGGCAGTAACTTCCAGCTACACCTTC.

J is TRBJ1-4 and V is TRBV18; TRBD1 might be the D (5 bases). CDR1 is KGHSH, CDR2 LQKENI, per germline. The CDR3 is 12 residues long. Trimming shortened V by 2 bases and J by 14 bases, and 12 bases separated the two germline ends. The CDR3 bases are TGTGCCAGCTCACCAGACACCCAGGGCCTGTTTTTT. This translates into CASSPDTQGLFF.

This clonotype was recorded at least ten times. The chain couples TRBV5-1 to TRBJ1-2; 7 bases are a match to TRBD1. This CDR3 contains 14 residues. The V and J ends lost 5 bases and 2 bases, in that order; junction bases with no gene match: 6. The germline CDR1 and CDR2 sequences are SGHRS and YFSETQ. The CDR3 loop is CASRGTDSNYGYTF. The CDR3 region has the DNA TGCGCCAGCAGGGGGACAGATTCCAACTATGGCTACACCTTC.

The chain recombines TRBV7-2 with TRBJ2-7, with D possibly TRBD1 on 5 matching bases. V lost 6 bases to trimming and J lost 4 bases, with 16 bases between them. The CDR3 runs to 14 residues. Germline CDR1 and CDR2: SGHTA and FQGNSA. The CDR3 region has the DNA TGTGCCAGCAGTCCGGCGCAGGGTTTTTACGAGCAGTACTTC. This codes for CASSPAQGFYEQYF.

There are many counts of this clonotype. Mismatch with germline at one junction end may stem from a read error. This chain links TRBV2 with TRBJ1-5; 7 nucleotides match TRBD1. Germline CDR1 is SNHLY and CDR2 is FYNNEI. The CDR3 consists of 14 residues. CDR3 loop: CASTPGGSSQPQHF. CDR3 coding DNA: TGTGCCAGCACTCCAGGGGGGAGCAGTCAGCCCCAGCATTTT.

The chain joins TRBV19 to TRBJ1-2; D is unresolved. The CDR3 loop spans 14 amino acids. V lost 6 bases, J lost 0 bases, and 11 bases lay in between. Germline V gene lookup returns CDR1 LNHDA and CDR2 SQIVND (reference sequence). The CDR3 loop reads CASRSSGTNYGYTF. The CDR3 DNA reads TGTGCCAGTAGAAGTAGCGGGACTAACTATGGCTACACCTTC.

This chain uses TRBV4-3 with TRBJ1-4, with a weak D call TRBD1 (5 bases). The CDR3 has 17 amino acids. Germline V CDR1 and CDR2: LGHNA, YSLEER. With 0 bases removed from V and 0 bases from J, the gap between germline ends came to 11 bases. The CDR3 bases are TGCGCCAGCAGCCAAGAATACAGGACTGCAACTAATGAAAAACTGTTTTTT. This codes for CASSQEYRTATNEKLFF.

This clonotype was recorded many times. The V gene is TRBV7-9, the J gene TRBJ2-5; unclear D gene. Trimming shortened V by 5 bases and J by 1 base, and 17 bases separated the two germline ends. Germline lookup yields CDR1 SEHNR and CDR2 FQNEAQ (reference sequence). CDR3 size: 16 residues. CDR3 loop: CASSPRGTYIQETQYF. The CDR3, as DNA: TGTGCCAGCAGCCCTCGCGGCACCTACATCCAAGAGACCCAGTACTTC.

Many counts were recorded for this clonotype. CDR3 sequence: CASSQGGINSPLHF. The CDR3 DNA follows: TGCGCCAGCAGCCAAGGAGGTATTAATTCACCCCTCCACTTT. V and J are TRBV4-1 and TRBJ1-6, with D uncertain. This CDR3 has 14 residues. The V end lost 1 base, the J end lost 6 bases, and 7 bases lay between the germline ends. CDR1 is MGHRA and CDR2 is YSYEKL in the germline V gene.

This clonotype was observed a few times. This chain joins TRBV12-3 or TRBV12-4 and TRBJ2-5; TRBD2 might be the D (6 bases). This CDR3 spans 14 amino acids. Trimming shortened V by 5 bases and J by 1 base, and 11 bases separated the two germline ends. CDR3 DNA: TGTGCCAGCAGTATAAGTAGCGGCCAAGAGACCCAGTACTTC. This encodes CASSISSGQETQYF.

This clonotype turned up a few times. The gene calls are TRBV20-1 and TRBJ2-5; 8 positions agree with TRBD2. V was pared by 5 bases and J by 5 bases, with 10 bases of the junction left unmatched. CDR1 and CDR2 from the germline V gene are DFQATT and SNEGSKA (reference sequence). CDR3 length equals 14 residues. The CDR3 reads CSAPPGGPGETQYF. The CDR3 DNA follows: TGCAGTGCTCCTCCGGGGGGGCCTGGGGAGACCCAGTACTTC.

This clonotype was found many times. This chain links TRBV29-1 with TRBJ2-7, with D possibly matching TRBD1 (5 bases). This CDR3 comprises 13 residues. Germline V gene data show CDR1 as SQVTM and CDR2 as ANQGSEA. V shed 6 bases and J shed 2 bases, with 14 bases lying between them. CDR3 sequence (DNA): TGCAGCGTCAAAAGACAGTCACCCTACGAGCAGTACTTC. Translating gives CSVKRQSPYEQYF.

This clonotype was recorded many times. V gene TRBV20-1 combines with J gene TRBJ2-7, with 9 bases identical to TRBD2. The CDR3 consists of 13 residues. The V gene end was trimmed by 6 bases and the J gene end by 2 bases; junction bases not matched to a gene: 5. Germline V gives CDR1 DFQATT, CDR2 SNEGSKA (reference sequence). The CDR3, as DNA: TGCAGTGCCCCTTCTAGCGGGACCTACGAGCAGTACTTC. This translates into CSAPSSGTYEQYF.

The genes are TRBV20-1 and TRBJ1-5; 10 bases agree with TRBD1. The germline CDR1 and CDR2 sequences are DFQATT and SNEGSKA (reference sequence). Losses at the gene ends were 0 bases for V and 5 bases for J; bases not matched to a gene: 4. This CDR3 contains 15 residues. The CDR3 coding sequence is TGCAGTGCTAGAGATTTCGGGACAGGGGATCAGCCCCAGCATTTT. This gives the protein CSARDFGTGDQPQHF.

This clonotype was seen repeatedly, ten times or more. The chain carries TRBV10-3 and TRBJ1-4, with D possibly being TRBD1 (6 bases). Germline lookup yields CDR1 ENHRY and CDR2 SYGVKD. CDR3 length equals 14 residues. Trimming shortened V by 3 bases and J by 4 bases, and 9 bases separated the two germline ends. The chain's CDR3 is CAISDAGDNEKLFF. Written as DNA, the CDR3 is TGTGCCATCAGTGATGCAGGGGATAATGAAAAACTGTTTTTT.

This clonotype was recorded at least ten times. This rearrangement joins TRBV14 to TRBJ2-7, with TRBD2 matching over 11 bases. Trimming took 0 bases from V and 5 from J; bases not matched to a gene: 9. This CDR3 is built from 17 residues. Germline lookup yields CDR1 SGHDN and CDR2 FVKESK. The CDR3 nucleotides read TGTGCCAGCAGCCAAGATCCCCGACTAGCGGGGATCAACGAGCAGTACTTC. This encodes CASSQDPRLAGINEQYF.

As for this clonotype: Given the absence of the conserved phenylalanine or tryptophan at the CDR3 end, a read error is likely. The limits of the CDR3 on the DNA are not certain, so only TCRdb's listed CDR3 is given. CDR3: CSASYAGTS. The chain links TRBV20-1 to TRBJ1-1. Germline loops: CDR1 DFQATT, CDR2 SNEGSKA (reference sequence). The CDR3 spans 9 amino acids, including both terminal residues.

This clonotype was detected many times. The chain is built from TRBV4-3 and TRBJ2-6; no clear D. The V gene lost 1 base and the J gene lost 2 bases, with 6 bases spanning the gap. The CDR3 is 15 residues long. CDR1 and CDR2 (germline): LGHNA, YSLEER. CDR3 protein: CASSQGSTGANVLTF. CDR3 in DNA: TGCGCCAGCAGCCAAGGGAGTACTGGGGCCAACGTCCTGACTTTC.

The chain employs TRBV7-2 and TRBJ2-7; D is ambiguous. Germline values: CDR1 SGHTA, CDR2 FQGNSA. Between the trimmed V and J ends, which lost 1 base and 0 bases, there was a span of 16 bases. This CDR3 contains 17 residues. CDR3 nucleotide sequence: TGTGCCAGCAGCTTAGGCGTTGTCGGCGTTAGCTCCTACGAGCAGTACTTC. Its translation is CASSLGVVGVSSYEQYF.

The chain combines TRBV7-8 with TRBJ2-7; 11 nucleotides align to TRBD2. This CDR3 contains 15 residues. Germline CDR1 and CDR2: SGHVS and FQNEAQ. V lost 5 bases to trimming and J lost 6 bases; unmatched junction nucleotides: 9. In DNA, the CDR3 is TGTGCCAGCAGCCCACCTCTAGCGGGAGGAGGCGAGCAGTACTTC. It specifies CASSPPLAGGGEQYF.

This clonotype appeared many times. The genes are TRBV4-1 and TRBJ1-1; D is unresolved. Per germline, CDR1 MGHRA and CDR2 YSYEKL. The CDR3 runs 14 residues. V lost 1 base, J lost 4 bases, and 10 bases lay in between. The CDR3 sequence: CASSQGVSSTEAFF. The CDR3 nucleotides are TGCGCCAGCAGCCAAGGGGTCAGCAGCACTGAAGCTTTCTTT.

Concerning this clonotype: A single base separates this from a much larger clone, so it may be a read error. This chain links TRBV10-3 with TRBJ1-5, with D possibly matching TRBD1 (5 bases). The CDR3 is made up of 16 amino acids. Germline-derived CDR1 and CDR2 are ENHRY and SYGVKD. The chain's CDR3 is CATSESRWGGNQPQHF. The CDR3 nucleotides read TGTGCCACCAGTGAGTCGAGATGGGGGGGGAATCAGCCCCAGCATTTT.

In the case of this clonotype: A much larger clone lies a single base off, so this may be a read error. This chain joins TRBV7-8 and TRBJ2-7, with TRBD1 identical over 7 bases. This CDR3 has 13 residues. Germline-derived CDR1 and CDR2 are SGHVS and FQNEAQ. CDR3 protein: CASSPGTALERYF. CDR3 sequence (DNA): TGTGCCAGCAGCCCCGGGACAGCCCTCGAGCGGTACTTC.

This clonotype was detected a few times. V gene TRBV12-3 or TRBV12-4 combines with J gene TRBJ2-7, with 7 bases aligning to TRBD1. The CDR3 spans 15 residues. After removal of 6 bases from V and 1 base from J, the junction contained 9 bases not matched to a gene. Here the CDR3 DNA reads TGTGCCAGCAGCACCAGGACAGGTGCTTCCTACGAGCAGTACTTC. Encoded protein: CASSTRTGASYEQYF.

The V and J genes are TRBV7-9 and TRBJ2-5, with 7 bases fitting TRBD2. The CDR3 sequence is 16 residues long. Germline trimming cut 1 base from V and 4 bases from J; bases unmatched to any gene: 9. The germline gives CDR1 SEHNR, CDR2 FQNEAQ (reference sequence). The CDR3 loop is CASSLVRPAGSETQYF. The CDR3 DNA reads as TGTGCCAGCAGCTTAGTGCGGCCAGCGGGATCAGAGACCCAGTACTTC.

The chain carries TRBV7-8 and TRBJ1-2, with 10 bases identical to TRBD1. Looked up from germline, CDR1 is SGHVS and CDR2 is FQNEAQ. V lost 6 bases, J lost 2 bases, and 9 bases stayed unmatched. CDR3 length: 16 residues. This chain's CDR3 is CASSYGTGAFNYGYTF. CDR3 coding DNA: TGTGCCAGCAGTTACGGGACAGGGGCTTTCAACTATGGCTACACCTTC.